One sample yielded the 19 T cell receptor beta chains listed below, sequenced in a study of T cell clonality in common variable immunodeficiency. Repertoires were generated with immunoSEQ multiplex PCR, while TCRdb's copy carries only in-frame clones and drops some. Altogether about 35,000 clones were found in the sample, and no singletons occur. The sequenced sample was peripheral blood mononuclear cells. These receptors all stem from a person aged 18 to 75 in good health.

With respect to this clone: From the germline J gene comes the end of the CDR3, since the read stops 3 residues before it. The J gene is TRBJ2-5, the V gene TRBV7-3, with no clear D. Germline assignment: CDR1 SGHTA and CDR2 FQGTGA. The CDR3 sequence is 14 residues long. The V end was cut by 2 bases, the J end by 2 bases, with 9 bases between. CDR3 bases read: TGTGCCAGCAGCTTAGAGGTTTCTCAAGAGACC. Its translation is CASSLEVSQET. The entire CDR3 is CASSLEVSQETQYF.

Many counts were recorded for this clone. Read data end 3 residues before the CDR3 end; the end is taken from the germline J gene. The chain employs TRBV5-6 and TRBJ1-2; 9 bases match TRBD1. The CDR3 spans 15 residues. Trimming removed 2 bases from V and 6 bases from J; junction bases left unmatched: 8. In germline, CDR1 is SGHDT, CDR2 YYEEEE. The CDR3 loop reads CASSFVTGGLDGYTF. CDR3 DNA (partial): TGTGCCAGCAGCTTTGTGACAGGGGGGTTGGATGGC.

This clone has at least ten counts. The CDR3 end falls 3 residues outside the read, so it is completed with the germline J gene. V usage is TRBV28 and J usage is TRBJ1-2; 10 positions match TRBD1. The CDR3 totals 16 residues. Germline V gene sequence: CDR1 MDHEN, CDR2 SYDVKM. The ends lost 3 bases at V and 4 bases at J; junction bases unmatched: 8. CDR3 DNA, as far as it was read: TGTGCCAGCAGTTTGGGACAGGGGAGAGGGGGCTATGGC. Residues: CASSLGQGRGGYG. The complete CDR3 sequence is CASSLGQGRGGYGYTF.

This clone has at least ten counts. Read sequence stops 3 residues before the CDR3 end, and the germline J gene provides the missing end. The V call is TRBV6-2 or TRBV6-3, the J call TRBJ1-2, with TRBD1 identical over 9 bases. Germline lookup yields CDR1 MNHEY and CDR2 SVGEGT. The CDR3 is 15 amino acids. Trimming at V came to 5 bases and at J to 5 bases, leaving 9 bases not matched to a gene. The part of the CDR3 DNA that was read is TGTGCCAGCAGTACCCCGGGACAGGGAATTTATGGC. The encoded protein is CASSTPGQGIYG. In full, the CDR3 reads CASSTPGQGIYGYTF.

There are many counts of this clone. The read stops 3 residues short of the end of the CDR3; the missing end is completed from the germline J gene. V usage is TRBV5-1 and J usage is TRBJ2-7; no clear D. The germline gives CDR1 SGHRS, CDR2 YFSETQ. V was clipped by 1 base and J by 4 bases, with 9 bases between them. The CDR3 is 13 residues long. This CDR3 is CASSLPQSYEQYF. The CDR3 DNA, read in part, is TGCGCCAGCAGCTTGCCACAGTCGTACGAG. The complete variable domain, with remaining parts taken from reference TRBV5-1 and TRBJ2-7, reads KAGVTQTPRYLIKTRGQQVTLSCSPISGHRSVSWYQQTPGQGLQFLFEYFSETQRNKGNFPGRFSGRQFSNSRSEMNVSTLELGDSALYLCASSLPQSYEQYFGPGTRLTVT.

This clone was observed at least ten times. The read is 3 residues too short to cover the CDR3 end, so that end is filled in from the germline J gene. The chain joins TRBV15 to TRBJ2-1; tentatively, D is TRBD1 (7 bases). The CDR3 covers 16 residues. V was trimmed by 1 base and J by 6 bases, leaving 16 bases between them. From germline, CDR1 is LNHNV and CDR2 YYDKDF (reference sequence). CDR3 bases read: TGTGCCACCAGCAGAGCCGGGAGACAGGGACTCAATGAG. Translation: CATSRAGRQGLNE. The whole CDR3 region reads CATSRAGRQGLNEQFF. The variable domain in full, with the rest retrieved from reference TRBV15 and TRBJ2-1, is DAMVIQNPRYQVTQFGKPVTLSCSQTLNHNVMYWYQQKSSQAPKLLFHYYDKDFNNEADTPDNFQSRRPNTSFCFLDIRSPGLGDTAMYLCATSRAGRQGLNEQFFGPGTRLTVL.

This clone was seen ten or more times. The sequenced fragment ends 3 residues before the CDR3 boundary, so the rest is inferred from the germline J gene. The chain employs TRBV18 and TRBJ1-5; D is perhaps TRBD1 (5 bases). The V end was cut by 2 bases, the J end by 2 bases, with 7 bases between. The CDR3 loop spans 14 amino acids. Germline CDR1 and CDR2: KGHSH and LQKENI. CDR3 sequence: CASSPTQGNQPQHF. The part of the CDR3 DNA that was read is TGTGCCAGCTCACCAACACAGGGCAATCAGCCC.

This clone was seen repeatedly, ten times or more. CDR3 amino acids: CASSTDRGRGYTF. The part of the CDR3 DNA that was read is TGTGCCAGCAGCACGGACAGAGGGCGCGGC. The chain joins TRBV5-4 to TRBJ1-2, with D tentatively TRBD1 (6 bases). The CDR3 end lies 3 residues beyond the end of the read and is filled in from the germline J gene. Per germline, CDR1 SGHNT and CDR2 YYREEE (reference sequence). This CDR3 has 13 amino acids.

In its sample, this clone was seen a few times. Read data end 3 residues before the CDR3 end; the end is taken from the germline J gene. The chain recombines TRBV18 with TRBJ1-1, with D tentatively TRBD1 (6 bases). Trimming stripped 3 bases from V and 4 bases from J, with 15 bases between. Germline assignment: CDR1 KGHSH and CDR2 LQKENI. This CDR3 contains 15 residues. CDR3 in amino acids: CASSPWRGGGTEAFF. The sequenced part of the CDR3 DNA is TGTGCCAGCTCACCCTGGAGAGGGGGGGGCACTGAA.

This clone was recorded at least ten times. The observed sequence ends 3 residues before the CDR3 terminus, with the missing tail filled in from the germline J gene. The chain employs TRBV20-1 and TRBJ2-4; D is unclear. V shed 4 bases and J shed 5 bases, with 6 bases lying between them. This CDR3 has 11 amino acids. Germline V gene sequence: CDR1 DFQATT, CDR2 SNEGSKA (reference sequence). The CDR3 is CSAMRQNIQYF. The sequenced CDR3 bases are TGCAGTGCTATGCGGCAAAACATT.

This clone was seen repeatedly, ten times or more. The read terminates 3 residues ahead of where the CDR3 ends, so the germline J gene completes it. J is TRBJ2-7 and V is TRBV11-1; TRBD1 aligns across 8 bases. The CDR3 spans 14 residues. The germline V gene encodes CDR1 SGHAT and CDR2 FQDESV (reference sequence). The V and J ends lost 6 bases and 3 bases, in that order; junction bases with no gene match: 7. CDR3 DNA (partial): TGTGCCAGCAGGCCTCTCGACAGGGGCTACGAG. The encoded protein is CASRPLDRGYE. The whole CDR3 protein is CASRPLDRGYEQYF.

This clone was observed at least ten times. The CDR3 end falls 3 residues outside the read, so it is completed with the germline J gene. The chain is built from TRBV30 and TRBJ1-4, with a possible D match to TRBD1 (5 bases). Germline assignment: CDR1 GTSNPN and CDR2 SVGIG (reference sequence). The CDR3 contains 15 residues. Trimming pared 3 bases from V and 4 bases from J, leaving 15 bases between. CDR3 DNA (partial): TGTGCCTGGAGCCCTACCCCGGGGGTTAATGAAAAA. The encoded protein is CAWSPTPGVNEK. The full CDR3 reads CAWSPTPGVNEKLFF.

This clone was recorded many times. Read sequence stops 3 residues before the CDR3 end, and the germline J gene provides the missing end. The gene calls are TRBV4-1 and TRBJ1-4; D ambiguous. Germline V gene data show CDR1 as MGHRA and CDR2 as YSYEKL. The CDR3 is made up of 15 amino acids. V was cut by 6 bases and J by 3 bases, with 14 bases left in between. CDR3 loop: CASRPNRNPNEKLFF. The sequenced CDR3 bases are TGCGCCAGCAGGCCGAACAGAAACCCTAATGAAAAA.

This clone was seen ten or more times. The read ends 3 residues early relative to the CDR3; the germline J gene fills the gap. The V call is TRBV11-2, the J call TRBJ1-1; a possible D gene is TRBD1 (5 bases). Germline CDR1 is SGHAT and CDR2 is FQNNGV. This CDR3 region has 15 residues. Trimming took 5 bases from V and 4 from J, leaving 17 bases between them. CDR3 sequence: CASSRWAGMSTEAFF. The CDR3 bases that were read are TGTGCCAGCAGCCGTTGGGCAGGGATGAGCACTGAA.

This clone has at least ten counts. The CDR3 end is not reached by the read, which stops 3 residues before it; the germline J gene fills it in. V and J are TRBV6-2 or TRBV6-3 and TRBJ2-1; 8 bases line up with TRBD2. J was trimmed by 4 bases and V by 6 bases; bases with no gene match: 11. Per the germline V gene, CDR1 is MNHEY and CDR2 is SVGEGT. The CDR3 contains 16 residues. CDR3 protein: CASSPAGTRNYNEQFF. CDR3 bases read: TGTGCCAGCAGCCCGGCCGGGACTAGGAATTACAATGAG.

This clone was seen repeatedly, ten times or more. The read halts 3 residues ahead of the CDR3 end, with the missing end drawn from the germline J gene. The chain carries TRBV12-3 or TRBV12-4 and TRBJ2-7; D is uncertain. V was shortened by 8 bases and J by 1 base, with 9 bases between the two germline ends. This CDR3 is built from 12 residues. CDR3 region: CASERGSYEQYF. CDR3 DNA (partial): TGTGCCAGCGAACGAGGTTCCTACGAG.

There are many counts of this clone. The read gets to within 3 residues of the CDR3 end, and the germline J gene fills in the rest. The chain recombines TRBV4-2 with TRBJ2-7, with 14 bases matching TRBD2. The CDR3 has 17 amino acids. Germline V gives CDR1 LGHNA, CDR2 YNFKEQ. After removal of 1 base from V and 5 bases from J, the junction contained 7 bases not matched to a gene. The CDR3 loop is CASSQGGTSGSRNEQYF. The DNA read from the CDR3 is TGTGCCAGCAGCCAAGGGGGGACTAGCGGGAGTAGAAACGAG.

The sample holds many counts of this clone. CDR3 sequence reads: CASSVGTGLAGAGELFF. The CDR3 DNA, read in part, is TGTGCCAGCAGCGTAGGGACAGGACTAGCGGGAGCCGGGGAG. This chain links TRBV9 with TRBJ2-2, with TRBD2 identical over 13 bases. The read gets to within 3 residues of the CDR3 end, and the germline J gene fills in the rest. V shed 0 bases, J shed 6 bases, and the junction held 5 bases outside the gene matches. Germline loops: CDR1 SGDLS, CDR2 YYNGEE. CDR3 size: 17 residues. The full variable domain, in which reference TRBV9 and TRBJ2-2 provide the parts outside the CDR3, is DSGVTQTPKHLITATGQRVTLRCSPRSGDLSVYWYQQSLDQGLQFLIQYYNGEERAKGNILERFSAQQFPDLHSELNLSSLELGDSALYFCASSVGTGLAGAGELFFGEGSRLTVL.

This clone was picked up many times. The read ends 3 residues early relative to the CDR3; the germline J gene fills the gap. V gene TRBV5-1 combines with J gene TRBJ2-7; D is possibly TRBD1 (5 bases). Germline lookup yields CDR1 SGHRS and CDR2 YFSETQ. There are 14 residues in the CDR3. Trimming shortened V by 0 bases and J by 2 bases, and 9 bases separated the two germline ends. CDR3 DNA (partial): TGCGCCAGCAGCTTGGGGCAGGGCCCCTACGAG. Residues: CASSLGQGPYE. The CDR3 in full is CASSLGQGPYEQYF.